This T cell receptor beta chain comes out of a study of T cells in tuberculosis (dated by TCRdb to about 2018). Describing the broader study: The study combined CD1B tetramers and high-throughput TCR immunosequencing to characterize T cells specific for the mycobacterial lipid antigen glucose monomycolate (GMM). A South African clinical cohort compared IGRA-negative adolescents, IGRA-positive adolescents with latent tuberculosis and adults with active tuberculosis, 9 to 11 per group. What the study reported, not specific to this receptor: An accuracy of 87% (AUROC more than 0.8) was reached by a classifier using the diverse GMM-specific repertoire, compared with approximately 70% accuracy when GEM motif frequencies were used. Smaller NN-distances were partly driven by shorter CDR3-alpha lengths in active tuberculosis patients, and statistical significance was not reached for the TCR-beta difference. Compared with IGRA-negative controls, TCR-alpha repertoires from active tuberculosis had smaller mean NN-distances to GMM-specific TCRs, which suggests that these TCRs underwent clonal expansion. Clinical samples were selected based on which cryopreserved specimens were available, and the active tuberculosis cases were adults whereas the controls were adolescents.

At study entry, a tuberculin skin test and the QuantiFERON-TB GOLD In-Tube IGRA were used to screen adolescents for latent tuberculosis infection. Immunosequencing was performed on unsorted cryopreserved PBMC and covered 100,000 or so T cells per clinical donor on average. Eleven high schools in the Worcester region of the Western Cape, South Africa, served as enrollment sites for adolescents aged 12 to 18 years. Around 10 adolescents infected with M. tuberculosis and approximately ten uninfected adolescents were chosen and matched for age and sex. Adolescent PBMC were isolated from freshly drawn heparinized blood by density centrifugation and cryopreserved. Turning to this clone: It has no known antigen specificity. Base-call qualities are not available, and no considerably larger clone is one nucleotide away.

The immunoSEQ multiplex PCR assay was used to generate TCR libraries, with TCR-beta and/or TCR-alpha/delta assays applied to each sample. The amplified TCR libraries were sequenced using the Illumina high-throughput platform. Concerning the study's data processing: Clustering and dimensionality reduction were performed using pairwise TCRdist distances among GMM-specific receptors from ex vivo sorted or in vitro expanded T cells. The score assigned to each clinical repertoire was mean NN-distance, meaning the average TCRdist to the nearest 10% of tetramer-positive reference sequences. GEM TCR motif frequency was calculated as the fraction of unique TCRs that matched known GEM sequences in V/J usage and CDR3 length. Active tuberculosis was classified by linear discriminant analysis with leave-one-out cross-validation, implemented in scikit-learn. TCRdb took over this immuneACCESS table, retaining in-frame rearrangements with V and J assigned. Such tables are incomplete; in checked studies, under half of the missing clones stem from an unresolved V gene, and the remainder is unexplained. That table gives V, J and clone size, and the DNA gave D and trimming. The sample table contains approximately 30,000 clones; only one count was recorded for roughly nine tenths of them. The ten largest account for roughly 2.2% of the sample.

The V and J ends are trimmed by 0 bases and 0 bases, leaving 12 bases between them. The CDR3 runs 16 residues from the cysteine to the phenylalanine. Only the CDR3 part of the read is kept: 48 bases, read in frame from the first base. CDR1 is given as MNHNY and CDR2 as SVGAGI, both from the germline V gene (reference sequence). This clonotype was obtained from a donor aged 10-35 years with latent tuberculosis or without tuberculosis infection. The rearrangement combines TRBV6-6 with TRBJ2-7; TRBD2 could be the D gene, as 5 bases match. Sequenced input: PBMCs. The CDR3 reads CASSYSTQRTSYEQYF. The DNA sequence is TGTGCCAGCAGTTACTCGACCCAGCGGACCTCCTACGAGCAGTACTTC.